The T cell receptor (beta chain) described here comes from a study of blood T cell repertoires in COVID-19. Sequenced by immunoSEQ multiplex PCR; TCRdb stores in-frame clones only, minus some. The sample shows 70,000 to 90,000 clones, roughly 82% of them seen only once. The CDR3 consists of 15 residues. The V gene's germline CDR1 is MDHEN and CDR2 SYDVKM. As to this clone: The junction and the germline gene differ at one end; a read error may be behind it.

The chain combines TRBV28 with TRBJ2-7; 8 bases map to TRBD2. The sample comprised peripheral blood. This TCR derives from a man aged 45-65 years with active COVID-19. The CDR3 DNA sequence: TGTGCCAGCAGAGTTTCCGAGCTAGCTACGGGAGGGGTCCACTTC. Translating it yields CASRVSELATGGVHF. The full variable domain, completed using reference TRBV28 and TRBJ2-7, is DVKVTQSSRYLVKRTGEKVFLECVQDMDHENMFWYRQDPGLGLRLIYFSYDVKMKEKGDIPEGYSVSREKKERFSLILESASTNQTSMYLCASRVSELATGGVHFGPGTRLTVT.